This T cell receptor beta chain derives from a study of blood T cell repertoires in COVID-19. Study-level information: Whether acute or convalescent, the COVID-19 samples came from the United States, Italy and Spain. T cells, B-cell-depleted T cells, or PBMCs provided the cDNA or gDNA that served as material.

Patients of the Seattle cohort, enrolled during active infection, were followed longitudinally. Study processing details: For nucleated cells, counts were estimated from reference gene primer amplification. Using immunoSEQ multiplex PCR, the repertoire was profiled, and TCRdb retains in-frame clones only, with some absent. V, J and clone size are those of that table, while D and trimming were read from the DNA. The top ten clones hold just under 2% of a sample with some 170,000 clones, approximately 95% of them seen once. V shed 3 bases, J shed 2 bases, and the junction held 6 bases outside the gene matches. The V gene's germline CDR1 is SGHRS and CDR2 YFSETQ. This CDR3 contains 16 residues.

This receptor was identified in a woman aged 55 to 70 with COVID-19, enrolled during active disease. The V gene is TRBV5-1, the J gene TRBJ2-2; 8 nucleotides match TRBD1. The sequencing input was peripheral blood. Written as DNA, the CDR3 is TGCGCCAGCAGCTGGACAGGGAGTGGAAACACCGGGGAGCTGTTTTTT. This codes for CASSWTGSGNTGELFF. Supplemented by reference TRBV5-1 and TRBJ2-2, the full variable domain reads KAGVTQTPRYLIKTRGQQVTLSCSPISGHRSVSWYQQTPGQGLQFLFEYFSETQRNKGNFPGRFSGRQFSNSRSEMNVSTLELGDSALYLCASSWTGSGNTGELFFGEGSRLTVL.